The present entry profiles one T cell receptor (beta chain) with its context. Sequencing used immunoSEQ multiplex PCR; TCRdb keeps in-frame clones, though not all of them. This sample has fewer than 500,000 clones, with around nine tenths found just once. Deletions cut 8 bases from V and 9 bases from J, with 20 bases between. Germline loops: CDR1 SGHNT, CDR2 YENEEA. The CDR3 is 14 residues long. This sample stems from a study of control samples from healthy donors and cancer patients. V usage is TRBV11-3 and J usage is TRBJ2-1, with D possibly TRBD1 on 6 matching bases. The sequenced material came from PBMCs. The source is a man aged 40-55 years with head and neck cancer. The CDR3 coding sequence is TGTGCCAGCTCCTCCGGTGAGGTACAGGGTGAGCAGTTCTTC. As protein: CASSSGEVQGEQFF.